Below, 28 T cell receptor beta chains from the same sample are listed, as sequenced in a study of sequential checkpoint blockade in melanoma. Indicated treatment: randomized to nivolumab then ipilimumab (arm A) or the reverse (arm B). Generated by immunoSEQ multiplex PCR, the TCRdb table keeps only in-frame clones and is missing some. This repertoire shows about 20,000 clones, around 70% found once; its top ten account for 4.8%. This sample comprised tumor tissue (inferred from file names), obtained from a patient given nivolumab and ipilimumab in sequence. Receptors were obtained from a human donor with melanoma.

The rearrangement links TRBV5-2 to TRBJ1-6; the tabulated D call, TRBD1, remains unverified against the DNA. TRBV5-2 is flagged as a pseudogene. CDR3 size: 16 residues. The CDR3 region is CASSLGQGFYNSPLHF. The DNA for the CDR3 is TGTGCCAGCAGCTTAGGCCAGGGATTCTATAATTCACCCCTCCACTTT.

This clone was observed a handful of times. Here the CDR3 reads CATSWTGAREKLFF. For the CDR3, the DNA is TGTGCCACCAGCTGGACAGGGGCGCGGGAAAAACTGTTTTTT. The chain employs TRBV15 and TRBJ1-4; TRBD1 aligns across 9 bases. V dropped 5 bases and J dropped 8; count of bases not matched to a gene: 6. Germline V gene lookup returns CDR1 LNHNV and CDR2 YYDKDF (reference sequence). The CDR3 is made up of 14 amino acids.

The chain employs TRBV6-8 and TRBJ2-5, with D perhaps assigned TRBD1 or TRBD2 (5 bases each). Germline V CDR1 and CDR2: MNHGY, SAAAGT. This CDR3 contains 13 residues. Trimming pared 2 bases from V and 5 bases from J, leaving 9 bases between. CDR3 sequence (DNA): TGTGCCAGCAGTTACGGGGCTAGCGAGACCCAGTACTTC. Translation gives CASSYGASETQYF.

The V gene is TRBV6-8, the J gene TRBJ2-7; D gene ambiguous. This CDR3 comprises 12 residues. V dropped 5 bases and J dropped 2 bases, with 7 bases sitting between them. CDR1 is MNHGY and CDR2 is SAAAGT in the germline V gene. The CDR3 spells CASSRDAYEQYF. The CDR3 region has the DNA TGTGCCAGCAGTCGCGACGCCTACGAGCAGTACTTC.

The rearrangement links TRBV28 to TRBJ1-1; D remains unclear. The CDR3 length is 13 residues. Germline V gene lookup returns CDR1 MDHEN and CDR2 SYDVKM. Trimming removed 7 bases from V and 10 bases from J, with 19 bases in between. This CDR3 is CASTLRSSARAFF. CDR3 DNA: TGTGCCAGCACCCTGAGGTCAAGTGCCCGAGCTTTCTTT.

V and J are TRBV29-1 and TRBJ2-2, with 8 bases fitting TRBD2. The germline CDR1 and CDR2 sequences are SQVTM and ANQGSEA. The V gene end was trimmed by 3 bases and the J gene end by 4 bases; junction bases not matched to a gene: 10. The CDR3 has 16 amino acids. CDR3 in amino acids: CSVEGDSGMGTGELFF. The CDR3 bases are TGCAGCGTTGAGGGGGATAGCGGGATGGGCACCGGGGAGCTGTTTTTT.

The CDR3 protein is CASSKTEGSSGANVLTF. The CDR3 DNA reads TGTGCCAGCAGCAAGACAGAGGGGTCCTCTGGGGCCAACGTCCTGACTTTC. The chain joins TRBV7-7 to TRBJ2-6; D is possibly TRBD1 or TRBD2 (5 bases each). The CDR3 has 17 residues. Per germline, CDR1 SSHAT and CDR2 FNYEAQ (reference sequence). The ends were cut back, 5 bases at V and 0 bases at J, with 14 bases in the middle.

J is TRBJ2-2 and V is TRBV18; D may correspond to TRBD1 or TRBD2 (5 bases each). Germline values: CDR1 KGHSH, CDR2 LQKENI. The CDR3 has 15 residues. The germline V and J ends were trimmed by 3 bases and 6 bases, with 14 bases remaining between them. Here the CDR3 DNA reads TGTGCCAGCTCACCGGGACCCCTGATCTCCGGGGAGCTGTTTTTT. Translation gives CASSPGPLISGELFF.

J is TRBJ2-7 and V is TRBV19, with D possibly matching TRBD2 (6 bases). This CDR3 has 15 residues. Germline-derived CDR1 and CDR2 are LNHDA and SQIVND (reference sequence). Trimming pared 2 bases from V and 3 bases from J, leaving 14 bases between. The CDR3 nucleotides are TGTGCCAGTAGTATAAAAGGCGGGGAGGTCTACGAGCAGTACTTC. Amino acids: CASSIKGGEVYEQYF. The variable domain in full, with the rest retrieved from reference TRBV19 and TRBJ2-7, is DGGITQSPKYLFRKEGQNVTLSCEQNLNHDAMYWYRQDPGQGLRLIYYSQIVNDFQKGDIAEGYSVSREKKESFPLTVTSAQKNPTAFYLCASSIKGGEVYEQYFGPGTRLTVT.

This clone was seen a few times. The CDR3 loop is CASSRGMDTEAFF. The CDR3 nucleotides read TGTGCCAGTAGTAGAGGGATGGACACTGAAGCTTTCTTT. The chain joins TRBV19 to TRBJ1-1; D gene unclear. Trimming cost V 4 bases and J 3 bases, with 9 bases left between them. The CDR3 sequence is 13 residues long. The germline CDR1 and CDR2 sequences are LNHDA and SQIVND (reference sequence).

This sequence joins TRBV18 and TRBJ2-1; D gene uncertain. Per germline, CDR1 KGHSH and CDR2 LQKENI. V was pared by 8 bases and J by 0 bases, with 11 bases between. This CDR3 region has 14 residues. The CDR3, as DNA: TGTGCCAGCCACCCGGCAAGCTCCTACAATGAGCAGTTCTTC. Its protein product is CASHPASSYNEQFF.

This clone occurred a few times. The junction differs from germline at one of its ends, possibly a read error. This rearrangement joins TRBV6-1 to TRBJ2-2; possible D gene TRBD2, 6 bases. The germline gives CDR1 MNHNS, CDR2 SASEGT. CDR3 length: 15 residues. In nucleotides, the CDR3 is TGTGCCATCAGTGAAGGTCTAGCGAGAATCGGGGAGCTGTTTTTT. The encoded protein is CAISEGLARIGELFF.

V and J are TRBV7-1 and TRBJ2-3; 9 bases match TRBD2. TRBV7-1 is identified as an open reading frame with a role that is uncertain. This CDR3 is built from 17 residues. The J segment lost 1 base and the V segment lost 4 bases, leaving 9 bases of the junction unmatched. CDR3 in amino acids: CASSFLPSGGRTDTQYF. In nucleotides, the CDR3 is TGTGCCAGCAGCTTCTTGCCCAGCGGGGGGCGCACAGATACGCAGTATTTT.

V gene TRBV18 combines with J gene TRBJ1-3; D might be TRBD1 (6 bases). This CDR3 has 14 amino acids. Germline CDR1 and CDR2: KGHSH and LQKENI. The V gene lost 3 bases and the J gene lost 4 bases, with 10 bases spanning the gap. The CDR3 DNA is TGTGCCAGCTCACCTACAGGGTCCGGAAACACCATATATTTT. It codes for CASSPTGSGNTIYF.

Within the sample, this clone is medium-sized. The genes are TRBV29-1 and TRBJ2-2; D is perhaps TRBD1 (7 bases). With 6 bases removed from V and 2 bases from J, the gap between germline ends came to 19 bases. Germline CDR1 and CDR2: SQVTM and ANQGSEA. This CDR3 has 16 residues. The CDR3 here is CSVTRTGRGNTGELFF. In DNA form, the CDR3 reads TGCAGCGTGACTAGGACAGGCCGGGGCAACACCGGGGAGCTGTTTTTT.

This rearrangement joins TRBV9 to TRBJ2-1; 9 bases are a match to TRBD1. V lost 0 bases, J lost 5 bases, and 9 bases stayed unmatched. The CDR3 length is 17 residues. The germline V gene encodes CDR1 SGDLS and CDR2 YYNGEE. The CDR3 DNA reads TGTGCCAGCAGCGTAGAGCCGACAGGGGGACCAAACAATGAGCAGTTCTTC. Protein sequence: CASSVEPTGGPNNEQFF.

The chain employs TRBV29-1 and TRBJ2-3, with a tentative D call TRBD1 (5 bases). This CDR3 has 12 residues. Germline V lookup: CDR1 SQVTM, CDR2 ANQGSEA. The ends were cut back, 7 bases at V and 4 bases at J, with 12 bases in the middle. The CDR3 protein is CSEGGAADTQYF. CDR3 DNA sequence: TGCAGCGAGGGTGGGGCCGCAGATACGCAGTATTTT.

This chain connects TRBV28 to TRBJ2-7; the D gene is possibly TRBD1 (6 bases). CDR3 length: 16 residues. V was clipped by 5 bases and J by 3 bases, with 20 bases between them. Germline CDR1 and CDR2: MDHEN and SYDVKM. This chain's CDR3 is CASSPGRATGYYEQYF. CDR3 coding DNA: TGTGCCAGCAGTCCGGGGCGGGCGACAGGCTACTACGAGCAGTACTTC.

The chain couples TRBV10-3 to TRBJ2-7; tentatively, D is TRBD2 (5 bases). The CDR3 runs to 14 residues. Trimming left V 0 bases short and J 5 bases short, with 11 bases between. Germline V lookup: CDR1 ENHRY, CDR2 SYGVKD. CDR3 DNA sequence: TGTGCCATCAGTGAGTCGACGGGGTACGACGAGCAGTACTTC. Translated, it gives CAISESTGYDEQYF.

V usage is TRBV29-1 and J usage is TRBJ2-1, with D unclear. Per germline, CDR1 SQVTM and CDR2 ANQGSEA. V lost 3 bases, J lost 9 bases, and 18 bases lay in between. The CDR3 consists of 14 residues. CDR3 sequence (DNA): TGCAGCGTTGACGCGGCGGCTGGGCATAGTGAGCAGTTCTTC. Protein product: CSVDAAAGHSEQFF.

The chain uses TRBV28 and TRBJ2-1, with D tentatively TRBD1 or TRBD2 (6 bases each). The CDR3 is made up of 15 amino acids. Germline CDR1 MDHEN, CDR2 SYDVKM. Trimming took 3 bases from V and 8 from J, leaving 17 bases between them. The CDR3 here is CASSFFVDRGDEQFF. For the CDR3, the DNA is TGTGCCAGCAGTTTTTTTGTGGATAGGGGGGATGAGCAGTTCTTC.

The V call is TRBV28, the J call TRBJ2-7, with D uncertain. The CDR3 covers 14 residues. The germline gives CDR1 MDHEN, CDR2 SYDVKM. The V end was cut by 10 bases, the J end by 4 bases, with 20 bases between. DNA of the CDR3: TGTGCCACCCACAGTCCACAATATCTTTACGAGCAGTACTTC. It specifies CATHSPQYLYEQYF.

V is TRBV28 and J is TRBJ1-2; D gene uncertain. Trimming pared 2 bases from V and 1 base from J, leaving 11 bases between. The CDR3 extends over 15 amino acids. CDR1 is MDHEN, CDR2 SYDVKM, per germline. For the CDR3, the DNA is TGTGCCAGCAGTTTAATCCAGTCAAATAACTATGGCTACACCTTC. Translation: CASSLIQSNNYGYTF.

V is TRBV15 and J is TRBJ1-2, with D tentatively TRBD1 (5 bases). Germline assignment: CDR1 LNHNV and CDR2 YYDKDF (reference sequence). The CDR3 totals 14 residues. With 0 bases removed from V and 2 bases from J, the gap between germline ends came to 7 bases. The CDR3, as DNA: TGTGCCACCAGCAGAGATCAGGGAAACTATGGCTACACCTTC. This translates into CATSRDQGNYGYTF.

Here the CDR3 DNA reads TGTGCCACCAGGTCGACTAGCGGGAGGTCTATTACCTACAATGAGCAGTTCTTC. This sequence encodes CATRSTSGRSITYNEQFF. The rearrangement joins TRBV15 to TRBJ2-1; 13 positions agree with TRBD2. V shed 6 bases and J 2 bases; nucleotides not matched to a gene: 10. The CDR3 runs 18 residues. CDR1 is LNHNV, CDR2 YYDKDF, per germline (reference sequence).

This chain joins TRBV6-7 and TRBJ2-3, with unresolved D. TRBV6-7 qualifies as an ORF whose function is uncertain. The CDR3 covers 11 residues. The V end was cut by 9 bases, the J end by 6 bases, with 10 bases between. The CDR3 DNA follows: TGTGCCAGTACGGATGCCGATACGCAGTATTTT. Translation gives CASTDADTQYF.

This clone was picked up a small number of times. The CDR3: CASSALGSVGNQPQHF. In nucleotides, the CDR3 is TGTGCCAGCAGTGCCTTGGGCTCGGTAGGCAATCAGCCCCAGCATTTT. The chain is built from TRBV6-8 and TRBJ1-5, with D unclear. Germline V gene lookup returns CDR1 MNHGY and CDR2 SAAAGT. Between the trimmed V and J ends, which lost 5 bases and 2 bases, there was a span of 16 bases. This CDR3 spans 16 amino acids.

CDR3 sequence reads: CASRGGMWGTDTQYF. The CDR3 nucleotides read TGCGCCAGCAGGGGGGGGATGTGGGGCACAGATACGCAGTATTTT. The V gene is TRBV10-2, the J gene TRBJ2-3, with 7 bases fitting TRBD2. V was pared by 6 bases and J by 1 base, with 7 bases of the junction left unmatched. The CDR3 is 15 residues long. Germline lookup yields CDR1 WSHSY and CDR2 SAAADI.